The clone carrying this TCR beta chain was detected ten times or more. Its antigen is as yet unknown. Per the germline V gene, CDR1 is SGHTA and CDR2 is FQGNSA. The CDR3 runs 16 residues. The trim removed 5 bases at V and 5 bases at J, leaving 10 bases unmatched. These data are taken from a study of T cell repertoires in cytomegalovirus infection. Study context: CMV infection plus the matching HLA type was flagged by public TCR beta signatures.

TCRdb fed the reads into MiXCR, producing one record per CDR3 protein. This table holds around 350,000 distinct CDR3 sequences, 15% to 20% found once. General study points: HLA-C-restricted CMV-specific TCR beta clonotypes were dominant in the ex vivo response. CMV carriers with the relevant HLA were identified by cumulative public TCR beta family frequency.

The chain recombines TRBV7-2 with TRBJ2-3, with TRBD2 matching over 10 bases. The sample taken for sequencing was PBMCs. The sequence derives from a human donor in good health (CMV status not recorded). Some clones in this sample may be carry-over from other donors' samples. The CDR3 sequence: CASSPSSGSFIDTQYF. CDR3 bases: TGTGCCAGCAGCCCCTCTAGCGGGAGCTTTATAGATACGCAGTATTTT.